Below are 8 T cell receptor beta chains sequenced from a single sample in a study of spatial heterogeneity in lung cancer. Study results and caveats: Higher tumor mutation counts went along with higher counts of expanded intratumoral alpha and beta TCRs.

Their recognized antigens are unknown. MiXCR, run by TCRdb on the 5' RACE reads, gives a single entry per CDR3 protein. Here the sample spans some 10,000 distinct CDR3 sequences, 4% to 6.5% being singletons. Time point given: sample taken at primary tumor resection. The source material was lung tumor tissue, sampled at surgery. These receptor sequences come from a male donor with early-stage non-small cell lung cancer.

This clonotype has a handful of counts. The library was built for alpha chains, so this beta chain is an off-target read and its size means little. This CDR3 is CASSPSGAQETQYF. As DNA, the CDR3 is TGTGCCAGCAGTCCAAGCGGGGCCCAAGAGACCCAGTACTTC. This rearrangement joins TRBV6-6 to TRBJ2-5; TRBD2 matches at 7 bases. This CDR3 contains 14 residues. The junction had 4 bases not matched to a gene; V was cut back by 5 bases and J by 1 base. Germline V gene data show CDR1 as MNHNY and CDR2 as SVGAGI (reference sequence).

There are many counts of this clonotype. This beta chain came through as a stray read in a library set up for alpha chains, and its size says little. The genes are TRBV4-2 and TRBJ1-1; tentative D call: TRBD1 (5 bases). V was pared by 0 bases and J by 5 bases, with 7 bases between. Germline V lookup: CDR1 LGHNA, CDR2 YNFKEQ. This CDR3 has 13 residues. The CDR3 spells CASSQEGPTEAFF. In DNA form, the CDR3 reads TGTGCCAGCAGCCAAGAGGGGCCTACTGAAGCTTTCTTT.

This clonotype appeared many times. Little can be read into the size of this beta chain, an off-target read in a library designed for alpha chains. The V and J genes are TRBV29-1 and TRBJ2-1; maybe TRBD1 (6 bases). Trimming stripped 4 bases from V and 0 bases from J, with 16 bases between. Per germline, CDR1 SQVTM and CDR2 ANQGSEA. The CDR3 runs 16 residues. CDR3 loop: CSVVGARSSSYNEQFF. DNA of the CDR3: TGCAGCGTTGTGGGGGCCAGGTCGAGCTCCTACAATGAGCAGTTCTTC.

In its sample, this clonotype is medium-sized. The library was built for alpha chains, so this beta chain is an off-target read and its size means little. The chain employs TRBV6-6 and TRBJ1-6; 11 bases map to TRBD1. V shed 7 bases and J 10 bases; nucleotides not matched to a gene: 9. CDR1 is MNHNY and CDR2 is SVGAGI in the germline V gene (reference sequence). The CDR3 has 15 amino acids. The CDR3 region is CASIEAGTGGSPLHF. The CDR3 DNA reads as TGTGCCAGCATTGAAGCCGGGACAGGGGGATCACCCCTCCACTTT.

There are many counts of this clonotype. Because the library targeted alpha chains, this beta chain is an off-target read whose size means little. The V gene is TRBV2, the J gene TRBJ2-7; TRBD2 matches at 7 bases. Unmatched junction bases numbered 8, after V lost 4 bases and J lost 2 bases. Germline CDR1 SNHLY, CDR2 FYNNEI. CDR3 size: 15 residues. The CDR3 reads CASSVKRENPYEQYF. The CDR3 nucleotides read TGTGCCAGCAGTGTGAAGCGGGAAAACCCCTACGAGCAGTACTTC.

This clonotype has ten or more counts. A library made for alpha chains picked up this beta chain off target, so its size means little. This sequence joins TRBV20-1 and TRBJ2-3; possibly TRBD1 or TRBD2 for D (5 bases each). CDR1 is DFQATT, CDR2 SNEGSKA, per germline (reference sequence). This CDR3 is 15 amino acids long. The germline V and J ends were trimmed by 3 bases and 3 bases, with 16 bases remaining between them. CDR3 residues: CSASIRLWGTDTQYF. The CDR3 bases are TGCAGTGCTAGTATACGGCTTTGGGGGACAGATACGCAGTATTTT.

This clonotype occurred many times. This beta chain turned up in a library designed for alpha chains; as an off-target read, its abundance says little. The chain is built from TRBV29-1 and TRBJ1-1, with 9 bases that match TRBD1. The CDR3 extends over 12 amino acids. With V trimmed by 6 bases and J by 10 bases, 9 bases remained unmatched. Germline V gene sequence: CDR1 SQVTM, CDR2 ANQGSEA. CDR3 DNA sequence: TGCAGCGTGGAGAGGACAGGGGTTGCAGCTTTCTTT. Translation gives CSVERTGVAAFF.

Note on this clonotype: Within a library made for alpha chains, this beta chain is off target, and its count is uninformative. The chain uses TRBV7-9 and TRBJ2-7, with no clear D. Germline-derived CDR1 and CDR2 are SEHNR and FQNEAQ (reference sequence). Trimming stripped 1 base from V and 5 bases from J, with 3 bases between. The CDR3 is 11 amino acids. For the CDR3, the DNA is TGTGCCAGCAGCTTAGAAGACGAGCAGTACTTC. This codes for CASSLEDEQYF.